This TCR beta chain comes out of a study of cytomegalovirus exposure and HLA in healthy donors. Study-level points and caveats: Highly shared variants forming one cluster were likely a sequencing artifact. Previously analyzed data showed that most TCR beta V segments were productive at a frequency of about 87% or about 30%. TCR beta V- and J-gene trimming was later associated with a missense DCLRE1C variant.

This CDR3 is built from 16 residues. CDR1 is SGHTA, CDR2 FQGTGA, per germline. With 2 bases clipped from V and 4 bases from J, the junction kept 10 bases outside the gene matches. On this clone: Its matching antigen is unknown.

PCR used 60 Vbeta primers and 13 Jbeta primers. Assay used: immunoSEQ multiplex PCR; TCRdb lists only in-frame clones, some missing. The data contain around 150,000 clones, 76% of them singletons. The material sequenced was PBMCs. The source is a middle-aged man in good health and CMV-seronegative. The V and J genes are TRBV7-3 and TRBJ1-2; 7 bases are shared with TRBD1. CDR3 nucleotide sequence: TGTGCCAGCAGCTTATTGTCGGGACAGAACATCTATGGCTACACCTTC. This sequence encodes CASSLLSGQNIYGYTF.